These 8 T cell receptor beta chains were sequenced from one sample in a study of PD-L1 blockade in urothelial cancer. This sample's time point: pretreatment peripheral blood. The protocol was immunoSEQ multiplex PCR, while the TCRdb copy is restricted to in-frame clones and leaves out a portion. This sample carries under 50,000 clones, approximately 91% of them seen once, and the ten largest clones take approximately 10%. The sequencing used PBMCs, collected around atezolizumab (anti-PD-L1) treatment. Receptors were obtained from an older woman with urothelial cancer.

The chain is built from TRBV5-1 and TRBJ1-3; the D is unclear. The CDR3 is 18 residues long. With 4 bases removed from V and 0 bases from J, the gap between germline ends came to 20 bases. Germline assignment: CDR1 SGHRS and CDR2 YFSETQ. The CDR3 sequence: CASSQYPVEYSSGNTIYF. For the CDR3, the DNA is TGCGCCAGCAGCCAATATCCAGTAGAGTACAGCTCTGGAAACACCATATATTTT.

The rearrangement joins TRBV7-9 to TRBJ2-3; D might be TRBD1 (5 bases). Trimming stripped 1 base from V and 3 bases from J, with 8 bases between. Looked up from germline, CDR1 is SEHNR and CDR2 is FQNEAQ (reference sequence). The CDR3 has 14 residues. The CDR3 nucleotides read TGTGCCAGCAGCTTAGGACAGCTTACAGATACGCAGTATTTT. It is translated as CASSLGQLTDTQYF.

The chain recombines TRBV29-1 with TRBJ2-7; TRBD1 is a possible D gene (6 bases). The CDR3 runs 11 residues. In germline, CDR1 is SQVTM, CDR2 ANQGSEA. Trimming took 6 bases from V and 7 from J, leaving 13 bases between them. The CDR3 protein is CSVHRAREQYF. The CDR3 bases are TGCAGCGTACACAGGGCTCGTGAGCAGTACTTC.

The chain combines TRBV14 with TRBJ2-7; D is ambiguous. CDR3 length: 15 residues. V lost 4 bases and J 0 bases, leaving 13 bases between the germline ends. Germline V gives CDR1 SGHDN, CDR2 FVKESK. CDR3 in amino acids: CASSPIHGSSYEQYF. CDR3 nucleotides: TGTGCCAGCAGCCCAATACACGGGTCCTCCTACGAGCAGTACTTC.

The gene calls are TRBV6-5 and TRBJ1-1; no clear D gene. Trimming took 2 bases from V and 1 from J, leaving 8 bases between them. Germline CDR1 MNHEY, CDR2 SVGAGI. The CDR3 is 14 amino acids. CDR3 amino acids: CASSYRVTNTEAFF. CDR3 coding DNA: TGTGCCAGCAGTTACCGGGTGACGAACACTGAAGCTTTCTTT.

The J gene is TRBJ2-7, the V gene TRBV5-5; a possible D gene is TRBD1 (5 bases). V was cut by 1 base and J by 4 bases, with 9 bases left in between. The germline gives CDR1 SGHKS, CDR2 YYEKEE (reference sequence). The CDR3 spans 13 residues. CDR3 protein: CASSLLGAYEQYF. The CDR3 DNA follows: TGTGCCAGCAGCTTGTTAGGGGCGTACGAGCAGTACTTC.

The CDR3 region is CASSLAVRDKADEQYF. CDR3 coding DNA: TGTGCCAGCAGCTTAGCAGTCCGGGACAAAGCTGACGAGCAGTACTTC. The rearrangement uses TRBV7-9 and TRBJ2-7; D perhaps matches TRBD1 (6 bases). Trimming shortened V by 0 bases and J by 5 bases, and 17 bases separated the two germline ends. CDR1 and CDR2 (germline): SEHNR, FQNEAQ (reference sequence). CDR3 length equals 16 residues.

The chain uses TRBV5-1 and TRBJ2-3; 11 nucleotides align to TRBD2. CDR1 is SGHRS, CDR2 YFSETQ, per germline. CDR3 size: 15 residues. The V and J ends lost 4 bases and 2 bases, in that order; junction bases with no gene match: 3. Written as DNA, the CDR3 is TGCGCCAGCAGCCGACTAGCGGGATCCACAGATACGCAGTATTTT. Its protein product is CASSRLAGSTDTQYF.